This T cell receptor (beta chain) comes out of a study of metastatic and nonmetastatic thyroid tumors. About the study: For malignant and benign thyroid patients, tumor or nodule tissue and blood were the sources whose repertoires were compared.

Findings and limits, study-wide: Compared with benign nodules, malignant thyroid tumors were reported to have significantly higher TCR beta diversity in both blood and tumor.

This clone appeared once. No antigen is known for it. This could be a read error, since a much larger clone is one nucleotide away. In the same sample, other DNA sequences code for this CDR3. Authors' data handling: Clinicopathological groups of papillary thyroid cancer showed CDR3 differences that were used to build a distant-metastasis classifier. Via MiXCR, TCRdb re-called the PCR reads. TCRdb's processing, not the authors' own work, is the source of the V and J calls. The sample has about 20,000 clones; approximately 11% are singletons. Treatment of any kind had been given to no patient before thyroid surgery. Germline-derived CDR1 and CDR2 are DFQATT and SNEGSKA (reference sequence). Trimming cost V 2 bases and J 1 base, with 10 bases left between them. This CDR3 contains 14 residues.

The chain has TRBV20-1 and TRBJ2-3; D gene ambiguous. Sequencing was done on a sample of blood. The receptor comes from a female donor with papillary thyroid cancer or a benign thyroid nodule (not recorded which). Some clones in this sample may be carry-over from other donors' samples. CDR3 coding DNA: TGCAGTGCTAGAACTGCGGATCGCACAGATACGCAGTATTTT. It is translated as CSARTADRTDTQYF.